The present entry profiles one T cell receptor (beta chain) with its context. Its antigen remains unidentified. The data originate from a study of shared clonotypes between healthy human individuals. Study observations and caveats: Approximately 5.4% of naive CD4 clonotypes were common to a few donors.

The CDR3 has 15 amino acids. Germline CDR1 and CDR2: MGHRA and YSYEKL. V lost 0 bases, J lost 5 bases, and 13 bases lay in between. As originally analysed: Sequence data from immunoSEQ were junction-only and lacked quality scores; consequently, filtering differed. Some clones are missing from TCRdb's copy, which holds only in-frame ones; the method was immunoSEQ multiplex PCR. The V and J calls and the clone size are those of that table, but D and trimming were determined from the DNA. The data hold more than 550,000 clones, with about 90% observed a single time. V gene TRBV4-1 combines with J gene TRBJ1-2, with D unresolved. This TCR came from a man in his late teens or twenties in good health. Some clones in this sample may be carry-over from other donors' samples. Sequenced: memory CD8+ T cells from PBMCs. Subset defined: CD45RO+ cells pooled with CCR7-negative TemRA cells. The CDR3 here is CASSQDVVTAYGYTF. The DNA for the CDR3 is TGCGCCAGCAGCCAAGATGTCGTCACCGCGTATGGCTACACCTTC.